The T cell receptor (beta chain) described here comes from a study of Graves' ophthalmopathy and Graves' hyperthyroidism. Looking at the study overall: Over 18 months of follow-up, stable hyperthyroidism required that no ophthalmopathy appear.

This CDR3 comprises 15 residues. V lost 6 bases and J lost 5; bases outside the gene matches: 9. A note on this clonotype: Its target is unknown.

Study findings and constraints: Ophthalmopathy and stable hyperthyroidism were discriminated by a 13-signature model, with about 90% sensitivity and nearly 84% specificity. Appearing in blood as well were most expanded thyroid clonotypes above 0.001 frequency.

TCR beta CDR3 amplification used RNA transcripts. HTBI-primed RT-PCR formed the first round, and a multiplex PCR formed the second. TCRdb ran MiXCR on the multiplex PCR reads and lists one entry per CDR3 protein. The table lists roughly 1.1 million distinct CDR3 sequences, 36% of them singletons. Sequences were obtained from peripheral blood or thyroid tissue (not recorded which). This receptor was identified in an adult man with Graves' hyperthyroidism. The rearrangement uses TRBV7-1 and TRBJ2-2; 7 bases are a match to TRBD1. TRBV7-1 is treated as an ORF (open reading frame) with a function not yet certain. CDR3 loop: CASSSGDSYTGELFF. CDR3 coding DNA: TGTGCCAGCAGTTCCGGGGACAGCTATACCGGGGAGCTGTTTTTT.